The clone carrying this TCR beta chain was counted many times. The sample belongs to a study of CD8 T cells in ankylosing spondylitis. Each TCR beta library was made by quantitative 5'-RACE that incorporated molecular barcodes. TCRdb reprocessed the 5' RACE reads with MiXCR, giving one entry per CDR3 protein. This table has roughly 130,000 distinct CDR3 sequences, approximately 6.8% appearing once. Trimming stripped 0 bases from V and 4 bases from J, with 7 bases between. Germline assignment: CDR1 SGHDT and CDR2 YYEEEE. The CDR3 runs to 13 residues. The sequenced sample was blood, either unsorted or a sorted T cell fraction (not recorded which). V and J are TRBV5-6 and TRBJ1-1; no definite D call. The receptor comes from a male donor with ankylosing spondylitis or in good health (not recorded which). The CDR3 coding sequence is TGTGCCAGCAGCTTGGGAGAGAGCACTGAAGCTTTCTTT. Protein sequence: CASSLGESTEAFF.